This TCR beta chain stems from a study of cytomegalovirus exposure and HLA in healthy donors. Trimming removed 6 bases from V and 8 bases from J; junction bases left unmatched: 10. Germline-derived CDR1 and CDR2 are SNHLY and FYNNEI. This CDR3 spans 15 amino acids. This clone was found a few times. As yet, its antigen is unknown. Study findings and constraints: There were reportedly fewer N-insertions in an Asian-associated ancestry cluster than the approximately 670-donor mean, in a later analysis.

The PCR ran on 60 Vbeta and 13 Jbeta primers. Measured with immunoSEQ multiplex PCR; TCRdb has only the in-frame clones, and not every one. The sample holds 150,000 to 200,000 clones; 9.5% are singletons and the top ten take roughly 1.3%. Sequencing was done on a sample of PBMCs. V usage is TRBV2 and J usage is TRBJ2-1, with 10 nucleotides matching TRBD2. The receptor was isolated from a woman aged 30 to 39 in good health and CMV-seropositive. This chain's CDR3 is CASRDGLAEFDEQFF. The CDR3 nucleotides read TGTGCCAGCAGAGACGGACTAGCGGAGTTCGATGAGCAGTTCTTC.